Each of the 16 T cell receptor beta chains below was sequenced from the same sample in a study of T cell responses to AZD1222 COVID-19 vaccine. The method was immunoSEQ multiplex PCR; TCRdb's version includes in-frame clones alone and lacks a portion of them. The repertoire has 140,000 to 150,000 clones, 93% of them found once; the top ten carry 4.5% to 5.5%. The sample was peripheral blood, taken on day 0 of AZD1222 vaccination. These receptors were obtained from an adult in good health.

The table lists this clone with a count of one. The rearrangement joins TRBV5-6 to TRBJ2-7; the D gene is possibly TRBD1 (6 bases). V lost 3 bases and J 9 bases, leaving 13 bases between the germline ends. This CDR3 spans 12 amino acids. The V gene's germline CDR1 is SGHDT and CDR2 YYEEEE. CDR3 loop: CASSWSTGTQYF. For the CDR3, the DNA is TGTGCCAGCAGCTGGTCCACAGGGACGCAGTACTTC.

This clone was observed once. The chain is built from TRBV6-5 and TRBJ2-3; no reliable D call. V was cut by 2 bases and J by 4 bases, with 10 bases left in between. The length of the CDR3 is 14 residues. Germline V lookup: CDR1 MNHEY, CDR2 SVGAGI. The DNA of the CDR3 is TGTGCCAGCAGTTACACCGCTCTACCAGATACGCAGTATTTT. Residues: CASSYTALPDTQYF.

In nucleotides, the CDR3 is TGCGCCAGCACCCCAATGCCGACGGAAGGGACAGCCCACACTGAAGCTTTCTTT. It codes for CASTPMPTEGTAHTEAFF. The J gene is TRBJ1-1, the V gene TRBV5-1; 7 bases line up with TRBD1. This CDR3 is built from 18 residues. Germline trimming cut 6 bases from V and 3 bases from J; bases unmatched to any gene: 20. Germline V gives CDR1 SGHRS, CDR2 YFSETQ.

The chain combines TRBV10-1 with TRBJ2-3, with 9 bases fitting TRBD2. The CDR3 runs to 14 residues. CDR1 and CDR2 (germline): WNHNN, SYGVQD (reference sequence). V trimming: 2 bases; J trimming: 9 bases; junction bases outside the gene matches: 6. CDR3 sequence: CASSEQSSGKTQYF. The CDR3 DNA follows: TGCGCCAGCAGTGAGCAGTCTAGCGGGAAAACGCAGTATTTT.

The chain combines TRBV7-9 with TRBJ2-6; D unclear. The V gene's germline CDR1 is SEHNR and CDR2 FQNEAQ (reference sequence). V was pared by 0 bases and J by 0 bases, with 3 bases between. The CDR3 totals 15 residues. For the CDR3, the DNA is TGTGCCAGCAGCTTAGCGACCTCTGGGGCCAACGTCCTGACTTTC. It translates to CASSLATSGANVLTF.

The genes are TRBV7-9 and TRBJ2-7; 7 bases map to TRBD2. The germline gives CDR1 SEHNR, CDR2 FQNEAQ (reference sequence). The trim removed 5 bases at V and 6 bases at J, leaving 10 bases unmatched. This CDR3 is 14 amino acids long. For the CDR3, the DNA is TGTGCCAGCAGCCCCGACAGCGGGGCTCTCGAGCAGTACTTC. It yields the protein CASSPDSGALEQYF.

The rearrangement uses TRBV6-1 and TRBJ1-5; no definite D call. Between the trimmed V and J ends, which lost 2 bases and 6 bases, there was a span of 14 bases. This CDR3 has 15 amino acids. Germline-derived CDR1 and CDR2 are MNHNS and SASEGT. CDR3 protein: CASSETQGFGQPQHF. DNA of the CDR3: TGTGCCAGCAGTGAAACGCAAGGTTTCGGTCAGCCCCAGCATTTT.

The V gene is TRBV5-1, the J gene TRBJ1-1; D remains ambiguous. Per the germline V gene, CDR1 is SGHRS and CDR2 is YFSETQ. V was clipped by 1 base and J by 0 bases, with 13 bases between them. The CDR3 has 16 amino acids. The CDR3 sequence: CASSLNFGELNTEAFF. CDR3 DNA: TGCGCCAGCAGCTTGAATTTTGGGGAACTGAACACTGAAGCTTTCTTT.

This clone was seen once. The CDR3 DNA sequence: TGTGCCAGCAGTACAAACCGGGACGCTCGGCAGCCCCAGCATTTT. This sequence encodes CASSTNRDARQPQHF. The chain links TRBV2 to TRBJ1-5; the D gene is possibly TRBD1 (5 bases). The germline gives CDR1 SNHLY, CDR2 FYNNEI. The CDR3 totals 15 residues. V was cut by 5 bases and J by 7 bases, with 18 bases left in between. Looking up the rest from reference TRBV2 and TRBJ1-5 gives the full variable domain: EPEVTQTPSHQVTQMGQEVILRCVPISNHLYFYWYRQILGQKVEFLVSFYNNEISEKSEIFDDQFSVERPDGSNFTLKIRSTKLEDSAMYFCASSTNRDARQPQHFGDGTRLSIL.

This chain joins TRBV11-2 and TRBJ1-2; D call uncertain. Germline loops: CDR1 SGHAT, CDR2 FQNNGV. The CDR3 length is 13 residues. Between the trimmed V and J ends, which lost 1 base and 2 bases, there was a span of 5 bases. The DNA of the CDR3 is TGTGCCAGCAGCTTAGTCCAGAACTATGGCTACACCTTC. Translating gives CASSLVQNYGYTF.

This clone has only one observation. The V and J genes are TRBV9 and TRBJ2-2, with 7 bases fitting TRBD2. V dropped 10 bases and J dropped 6; count of bases not matched to a gene: 15. Germline CDR1 is SGDLS and CDR2 is YYNGEE. The CDR3 is 15 residues long. CDR3 nucleotide sequence: TGTGCCTGCGGAGTCGGGGGGAGAAGTGCCGGGGAGCTGTTTTTT. The encoded protein is CACGVGGRSAGELFF.

The V and J genes are TRBV18 and TRBJ2-5; unclear D gene. Germline CDR1 and CDR2: KGHSH and LQKENI. This CDR3 spans 13 amino acids. The germline V and J ends were trimmed by 0 bases and 4 bases, with 6 bases remaining between them. The CDR3 reads CASSPPIAETQYF. The CDR3 region has the DNA TGTGCCAGCTCACCACCCATTGCAGAGACCCAGTACTTC.

The chain employs TRBV11-2 and TRBJ1-2; TRBD1 matches 11 bases. V shed 0 bases, J shed 8 bases, and the junction held 8 bases outside the gene matches. In germline, CDR1 is SGHAT, CDR2 FQNNGV. This CDR3 is built from 16 residues. CDR3 bases: TGTGCCAGCAGCTTAGATCGGGGGACAGGGGGAGACGGCTACACCTTC. It specifies CASSLDRGTGGDGYTF.

The J gene is TRBJ1-1, the V gene TRBV28; 8 bases agree with TRBD1. V shed 4 bases, J shed 6 bases, and the junction held 10 bases outside the gene matches. The length of the CDR3 is 15 residues. Germline V gene lookup returns CDR1 MDHEN and CDR2 SYDVKM. The CDR3 bases are TGTGCCAGCAGTTCCCCAACAGGGGGGGCCCCTGAAGCTTTCTTT. The encoded protein is CASSSPTGGAPEAFF. Full variable domain (rest looked up from reference TRBV28 and TRBJ1-1): DVKVTQSSRYLVKRTGEKVFLECVQDMDHENMFWYRQDPGLGLRLIYFSYDVKMKEKGDIPEGYSVSREKKERFSLILESASTNQTSMYLCASSSPTGGAPEAFFGQGTRLTVV.

This clone was picked up a small number of times. J is TRBJ2-7 and V is TRBV4-2; 11 bases map to TRBD2. V shed 6 bases and J 4 bases; nucleotides not matched to a gene: 8. CDR3 length: 15 residues. Germline V gene data show CDR1 as LGHNA and CDR2 as YNFKEQ. The CDR3 reads CASSPVTSGKYEQYF. The CDR3, as DNA: TGTGCCAGCAGTCCCGTGACTAGCGGGAAGTACGAGCAGTACTTC.

This clone has a single count. The rearrangement links TRBV3-1 (or the pseudogene TRBV3-2) to TRBJ2-5, with a tentative D call TRBD1 (5 bases). V shed 1 base and J shed 5 bases, with 8 bases lying between them. Per germline, CDR1 LGHDT and CDR2 YNNKEL (reference sequence). CDR3 length equals 13 residues. CDR3 in amino acids: CASSQGPGETQYF. CDR3 DNA: TGTGCCAGCAGCCAAGGTCCAGGGGAGACCCAGTACTTC.